The 18 T cell receptor beta chains listed next were all sequenced from one sample in a study of blood T cells in healthy people across ages. Sample-barcoded 5' priming and a J-beta primer mix drove a second PCR of roughly 6 to 12 cycles. Using its own MiXCR run on the 5' RACE reads, TCRdb lists one record per CDR3 protein. The table shows roughly 1,500,000 distinct CDR3 sequences, with about 32% occurring only once. The sequenced sample consisted of blood. These receptors originate from a woman aged 30 to 39 in good health.

As concerns this clonotype: An end of the junction does not agree with germline; a read error may underlie this. V and J are TRBV10-3 and TRBJ2-2; TRBD2 aligns across 8 bases. The CDR3 extends over 16 amino acids. Germline V CDR1 and CDR2: ENHRY, SYGVKD. The CDR3 bases are TGTGCCGTCAGTGATCTTAGCGGGGTGCCTTTCAGGGAGCTGTTTTTT. Encoded protein: CAVSDLSGVPFRELFF.

This clonotype was observed a handful of times. V usage is TRBV20-1 and J usage is TRBJ1-1; D might be TRBD1 (6 bases). V was clipped by 6 bases and J by 3 bases, with 14 bases between them. The CDR3 loop spans 13 amino acids. Germline CDR1 is DFQATT and CDR2 is SNEGSKA (reference sequence). The CDR3 region is CSAIGGRHTEAFF. The CDR3 DNA reads TGCAGTGCCATAGGGGGGAGGCACACTGAAGCTTTCTTT.

The chain couples TRBV11-2 to TRBJ2-3, with D hard to call. The CDR3 covers 15 residues. Germline V gene lookup returns CDR1 SGHAT and CDR2 FQNNGV. Trimming took 1 base from V and 1 from J, leaving 9 bases between them. This CDR3 is CASSLAELGTDTQYF. The CDR3 DNA follows: TGTGCCAGCAGCTTAGCGGAACTCGGCACAGATACGCAGTATTTT.

As concerns this clonotype: A much larger clone differs from this one at a single base, so this may be a read error. This chain joins TRBV10-3 and TRBJ2-1; TRBD2 agrees at 14 bases. Germline trimming cut 11 bases from V and 0 bases from J; bases unmatched to any gene: 12. Germline V gene data show CDR1 as ENHRY and CDR2 as SYGVKD. The CDR3 has 18 amino acids. The CDR3 sequence: CAAQVSGTSGSSYNEQFF. The CDR3 coding sequence is TGTGCCGCCCAGGTATCCGGGACTAGCGGGAGCTCCTACAATGAGCAGTTCTTC.

On this clonotype itself: Since a much larger clone is just one base distant, this may be a read error. The chain uses TRBV9 and TRBJ2-2, with D uncertain. Per the germline V gene, CDR1 is SGDLS and CDR2 is YYNGEE. The CDR3 is 15 amino acids. CDR3 amino acids: CAGSVTIRSSGELFF. CDR3 bases: TGTGCCGGCAGCGTAACCATTAGATCCTCCGGGGAGCTGTTTTTT.

This clonotype was seen a few times. The CDR3 spells CASSLDLGNEQFF. Here the CDR3 DNA reads TGTGCCAGCAGCTTAGACCTAGGCAATGAGCAGTTCTTC. The rearrangement uses TRBV7-9 and TRBJ2-1; no reliable D call. The CDR3 consists of 13 residues. Trimming took 1 base from V and 6 from J, leaving 7 bases between them. Germline V lookup: CDR1 SEHNR, CDR2 FQNEAQ (reference sequence).

This chain uses TRBV20-1 with TRBJ1-2, with TRBD1 matching 8 bases. The CDR3 length is 15 residues. The junction had 11 bases not matched to a gene; V was cut back by 4 bases and J by 4 bases. CDR1 is DFQATT, CDR2 SNEGSKA, per germline (reference sequence). CDR3 residues: CSANLMPGGGYGYTF. CDR3 nucleotides: TGCAGTGCTAACTTAATGCCAGGGGGCGGCTATGGCTACACCTTC.

This clonotype has a count of ten or more. The V and J genes are TRBV24-1 and TRBJ2-1; no clear D. Germline V gives CDR1 KGHDR, CDR2 SFDVKD. The V gene lost 0 bases and the J gene lost 6 bases, with 8 bases spanning the gap. This CDR3 has 14 amino acids. The DNA for the CDR3 is TGTGCCACCAGTGATTTGGGACGGTCCAATGAGCAGTTCTTC. Its translation is CATSDLGRSNEQFF.

As for this clonotype: Sequence at one end of the junction differs from germline and may be a read error. The chain is built from TRBV5-5 and TRBJ2-5; a weak D match, TRBD2 (5 bases). The CDR3 has 13 residues. Per germline, CDR1 SGHKS and CDR2 YYEKEE (reference sequence). The CDR3 loop reads CAGSLITGETQYF. In DNA, the CDR3 is TGTGCCGGCAGCCTGATAACGGGGGAGACCCAGTACTTC.

This clonotype appeared a few times. The chain recombines TRBV4-1 with TRBJ2-7; D is perhaps TRBD2 (6 bases). The CDR3 extends over 14 amino acids. The germline V gene has CDR1 MGHRA and CDR2 YSYEKL. V lost 1 base to trimming and J lost 3 bases, with 10 bases between them. The DNA for the CDR3 is TGCGCCAGCAGCCAAGTTTGGAGGGACTACGAGCAGTACTTC. Translating it yields CASSQVWRDYEQYF.

Notes on this clonotype: At one boundary the junction diverges from the germline segment, which might be a read error. The chain combines TRBV4-1 with TRBJ1-4, with unresolved D. Germline V CDR1 and CDR2: MGHRA, YSYEKL. CDR3 length: 14 residues. In DNA, the CDR3 is TGCGCCAGCAGCCTCCTCCGGGTTGGTGAAGAACTGTTTTTT. Translating it yields CASSLLRVGEELFF.

This clonotype was detected ten times or more. V is TRBV20-1 and J is TRBJ1-4, with TRBD1 matching 9 bases. Germline V gene sequence: CDR1 DFQATT, CDR2 SNEGSKA (reference sequence). The ends lost 6 bases at V and 8 bases at J; junction bases unmatched: 7. The CDR3 consists of 13 residues. CDR3 loop: CSATGTGQEKLFF. In nucleotides, the CDR3 is TGCAGTGCCACCGGGACAGGGCAGGAAAAACTGTTTTTT.

This clonotype was recorded at least ten times. The gene calls are TRBV20-1 and TRBJ2-7; 10 bases align to TRBD2. V lost 3 bases to trimming and J lost 5 bases; unmatched junction nucleotides: 7. The CDR3 extends over 14 amino acids. Germline V gene data show CDR1 as DFQATT and CDR2 as SNEGSKA (reference sequence). In DNA form, the CDR3 reads TGCAGTGCTAGCTCTAGCGGGAGTATCGACGAGCAGTACTTC. It encodes CSASSSGSIDEQYF.

The V and J genes are TRBV11-2 and TRBJ2-7; D is unresolved. The CDR3 spans 16 residues. Trimming removed 0 bases at V and 1 base at J, with 13 bases between. Germline loops: CDR1 SGHAT, CDR2 FQNNGV. CDR3 sequence (DNA): TGTGCCAGCAGCTTAGATATTTGGGAATCTTCCTACGAGCAGTACTTC. Amino acids: CASSLDIWESSYEQYF.

This clonotype was seen at least ten times. The rearrangement joins TRBV4-1 to TRBJ2-1, with D tentatively TRBD1 (6 bases). Germline assignment: CDR1 MGHRA and CDR2 YSYEKL. CDR3 size: 14 residues. V was shortened by 5 bases and J by 2 bases, with 10 bases between the two germline ends. CDR3 amino acids: CASSRGTPYNEQFF. In DNA form, the CDR3 reads TGCGCCAGCAGCAGGGGGACCCCCTACAATGAGCAGTTCTTC.

In its sample, this clonotype was seen once. This rearrangement joins TRBV30 to TRBJ1-5, with unresolved D. The germline V gene encodes CDR1 GTSNPN and CDR2 SVGIG (reference sequence). The V and J ends lost 1 base and 0 bases respectively, with 7 bases between them. CDR3 length: 14 residues. As DNA, the CDR3 is TGTGCCTGGAGTGACGGGTATAGCAATCAGCCCCAGCATTTT. The encoded protein is CAWSDGYSNQPQHF.

The chain employs TRBV5-1 and TRBJ2-5; 10 bases are a match to TRBD1. Germline trimming cut 4 bases from V and 5 bases from J; bases unmatched to any gene: 8. CDR3 length: 15 amino acids. The germline V gene encodes CDR1 SGHRS and CDR2 YFSETQ. For the CDR3, the DNA is TGCGCCAGCAGCGACGGACAGGGGGGCTGGGAGACCCAGTACTTC. Protein product: CASSDGQGGWETQYF.

Concerning this clonotype: At one end the junction does not follow the germline gene, possibly because of a read error. The chain carries TRBV7-9 and TRBJ1-1; 9 bases fit TRBD1. CDR1 and CDR2 from the germline V gene are SEHNR and FQNEAQ (reference sequence). The CDR3 has 11 amino acids. The CDR3 protein is CAGSSGQGAFF. The CDR3 DNA reads TGTGCCGGCAGCTCGGGACAGGGAGCTTTCTTT.